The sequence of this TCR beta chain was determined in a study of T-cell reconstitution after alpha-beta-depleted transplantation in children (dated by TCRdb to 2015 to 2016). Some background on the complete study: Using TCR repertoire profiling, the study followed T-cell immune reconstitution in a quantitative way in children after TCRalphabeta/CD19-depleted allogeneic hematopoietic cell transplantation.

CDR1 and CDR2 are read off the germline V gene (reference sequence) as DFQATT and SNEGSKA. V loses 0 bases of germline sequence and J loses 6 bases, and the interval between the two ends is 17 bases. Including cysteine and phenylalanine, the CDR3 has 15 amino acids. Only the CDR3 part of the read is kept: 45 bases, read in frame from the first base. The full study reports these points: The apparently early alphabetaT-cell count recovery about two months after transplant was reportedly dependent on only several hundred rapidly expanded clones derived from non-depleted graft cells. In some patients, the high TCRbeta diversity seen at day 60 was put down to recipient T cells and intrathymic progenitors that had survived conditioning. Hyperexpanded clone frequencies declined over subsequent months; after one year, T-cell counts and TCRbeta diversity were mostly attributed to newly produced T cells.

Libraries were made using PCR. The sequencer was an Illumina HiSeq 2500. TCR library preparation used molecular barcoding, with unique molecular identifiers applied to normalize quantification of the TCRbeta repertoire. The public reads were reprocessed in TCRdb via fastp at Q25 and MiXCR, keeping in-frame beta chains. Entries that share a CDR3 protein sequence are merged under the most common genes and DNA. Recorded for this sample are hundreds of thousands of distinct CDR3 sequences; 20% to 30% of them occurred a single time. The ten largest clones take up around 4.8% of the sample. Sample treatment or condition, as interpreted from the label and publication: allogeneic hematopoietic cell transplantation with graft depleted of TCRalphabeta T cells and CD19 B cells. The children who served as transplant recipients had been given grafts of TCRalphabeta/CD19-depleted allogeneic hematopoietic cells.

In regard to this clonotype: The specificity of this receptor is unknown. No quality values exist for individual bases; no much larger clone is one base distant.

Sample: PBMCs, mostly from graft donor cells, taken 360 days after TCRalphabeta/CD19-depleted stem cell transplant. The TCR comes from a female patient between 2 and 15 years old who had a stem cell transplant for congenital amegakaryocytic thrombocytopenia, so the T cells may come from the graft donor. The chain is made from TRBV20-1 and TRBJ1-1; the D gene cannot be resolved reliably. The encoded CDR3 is CSARDRSGTAPEAFF. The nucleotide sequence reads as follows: TGCAGTGCTAGAGACAGATCGGGCACGGCTCCTGAAGCTTTCTTT.